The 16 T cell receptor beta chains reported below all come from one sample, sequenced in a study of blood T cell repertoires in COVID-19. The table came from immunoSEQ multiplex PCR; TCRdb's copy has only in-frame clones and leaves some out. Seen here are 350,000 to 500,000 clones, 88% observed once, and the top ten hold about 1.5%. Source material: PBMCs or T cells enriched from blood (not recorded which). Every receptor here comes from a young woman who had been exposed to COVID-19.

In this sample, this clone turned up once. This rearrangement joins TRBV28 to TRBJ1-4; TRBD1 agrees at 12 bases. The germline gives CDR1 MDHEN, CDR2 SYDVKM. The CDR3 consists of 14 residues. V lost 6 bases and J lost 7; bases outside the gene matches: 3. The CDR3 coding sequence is TGTGCCAGCAGGGGACAGGGGGCGGGTGAAAAACTGTTTTTT. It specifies CASRGQGAGEKLFF.

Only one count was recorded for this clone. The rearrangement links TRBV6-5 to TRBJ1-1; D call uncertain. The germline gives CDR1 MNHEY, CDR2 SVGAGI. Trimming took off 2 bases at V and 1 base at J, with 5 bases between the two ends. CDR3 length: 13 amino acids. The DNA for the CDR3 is TGTGCCAGCAGTTACGCAGGGAACACTGAAGCTTTCTTT. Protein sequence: CASSYAGNTEAFF.

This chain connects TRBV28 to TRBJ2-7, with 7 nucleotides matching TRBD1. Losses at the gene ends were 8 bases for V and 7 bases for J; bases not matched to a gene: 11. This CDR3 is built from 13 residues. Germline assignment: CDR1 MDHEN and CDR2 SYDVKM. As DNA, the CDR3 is TGTGCCAGCGGGGACAGCCAACTCCGTGAGCAGTACTTC. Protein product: CASGDSQLREQYF.

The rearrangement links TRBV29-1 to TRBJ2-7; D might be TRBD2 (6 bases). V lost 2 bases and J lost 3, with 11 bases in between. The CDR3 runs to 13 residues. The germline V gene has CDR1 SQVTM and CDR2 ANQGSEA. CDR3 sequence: CSVERDLGYEQYF. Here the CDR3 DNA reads TGCAGCGTTGAAAGGGACTTGGGCTACGAGCAGTACTTC.

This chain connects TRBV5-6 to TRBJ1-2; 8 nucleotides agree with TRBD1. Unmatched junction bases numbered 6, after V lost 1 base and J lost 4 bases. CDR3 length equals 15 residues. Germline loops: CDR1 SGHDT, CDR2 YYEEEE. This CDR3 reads CASSLYQGASYGYTF. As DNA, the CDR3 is TGTGCCAGCAGCTTGTACCAGGGGGCTTCCTATGGCTACACCTTC.

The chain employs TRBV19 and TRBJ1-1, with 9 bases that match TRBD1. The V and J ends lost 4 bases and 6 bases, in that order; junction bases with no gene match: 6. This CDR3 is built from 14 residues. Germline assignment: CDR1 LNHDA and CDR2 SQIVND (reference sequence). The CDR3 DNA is TGTGCCAGTAGTACTGCCGGGACAGGGCCTGAAGCTTTCTTT. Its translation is CASSTAGTGPEAFF.

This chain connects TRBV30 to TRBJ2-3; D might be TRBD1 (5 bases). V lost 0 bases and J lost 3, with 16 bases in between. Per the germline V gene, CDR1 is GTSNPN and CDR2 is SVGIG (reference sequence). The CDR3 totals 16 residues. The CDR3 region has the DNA TGTGCCTGGAGTGTACATAAGGGGCTTTTGACAGATACGCAGTATTTT. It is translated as CAWSVHKGLLTDTQYF.

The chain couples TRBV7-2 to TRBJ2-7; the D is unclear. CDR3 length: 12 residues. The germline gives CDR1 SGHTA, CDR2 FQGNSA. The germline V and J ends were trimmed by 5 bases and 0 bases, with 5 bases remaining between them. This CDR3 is CASSPSSYEQYF. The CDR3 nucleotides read TGTGCCAGCAGCCCGAGCTCCTACGAGCAGTACTTC.

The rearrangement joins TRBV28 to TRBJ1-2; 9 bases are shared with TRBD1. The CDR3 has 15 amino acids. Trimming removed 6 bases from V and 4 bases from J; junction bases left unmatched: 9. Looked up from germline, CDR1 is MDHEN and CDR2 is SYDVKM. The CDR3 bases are TGTGCCAGCAGACAACCGGGACAGGGCCGCTATGGCTACACCTTC. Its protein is CASRQPGQGRYGYTF.

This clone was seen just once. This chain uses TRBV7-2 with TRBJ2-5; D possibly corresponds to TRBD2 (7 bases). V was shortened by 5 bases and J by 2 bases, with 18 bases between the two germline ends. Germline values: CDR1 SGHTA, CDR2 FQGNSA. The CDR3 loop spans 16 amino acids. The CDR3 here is CASSTSGGPNQETQYF. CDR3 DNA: TGTGCCAGCAGCACCTCCGGGGGGCCGAATCAAGAGACCCAGTACTTC.

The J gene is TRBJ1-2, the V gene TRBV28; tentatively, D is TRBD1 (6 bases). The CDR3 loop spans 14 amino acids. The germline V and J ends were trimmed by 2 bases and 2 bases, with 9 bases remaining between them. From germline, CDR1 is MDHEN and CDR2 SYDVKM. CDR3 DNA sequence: TGTGCCAGCAGTTTAGGGGGGGCGAACTATGGCTACACCTTC. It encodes CASSLGGANYGYTF.

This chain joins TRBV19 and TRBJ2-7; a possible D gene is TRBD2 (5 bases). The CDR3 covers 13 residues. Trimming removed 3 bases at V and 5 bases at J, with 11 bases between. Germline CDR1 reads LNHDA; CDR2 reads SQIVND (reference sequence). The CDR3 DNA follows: TGTGCCAGTAGTATCTATTCCGGGGACGAGCAGTACTTC. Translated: CASSIYSGDEQYF.

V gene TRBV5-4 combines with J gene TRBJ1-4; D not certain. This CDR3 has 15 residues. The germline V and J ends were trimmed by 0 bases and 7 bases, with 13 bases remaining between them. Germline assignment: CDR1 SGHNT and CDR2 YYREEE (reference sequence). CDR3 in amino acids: CASSLAPGDREKLFF. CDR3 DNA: TGTGCCAGCAGCTTGGCACCGGGAGACCGTGAAAAACTGTTTTTT.

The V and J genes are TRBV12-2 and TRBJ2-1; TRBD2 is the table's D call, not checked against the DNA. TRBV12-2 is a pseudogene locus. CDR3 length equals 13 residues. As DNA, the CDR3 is TGTGCAAGTCGCCCAGAAGGCGGGGCCGGACAGTTCTTC. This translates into CASRPEGGAGQFF.

CDR3 region: CASGSGQGANGYTF. The CDR3 coding sequence is TGTGCCAGCGGATCGGGACAGGGGGCAAATGGCTACACCTTC. V usage is TRBV28 and J usage is TRBJ1-2; 12 nucleotides line up with TRBD1. From germline, CDR1 is MDHEN and CDR2 SYDVKM. CDR3 length: 14 residues. V was pared by 8 bases and J by 6 bases, with 7 bases of the junction left unmatched.

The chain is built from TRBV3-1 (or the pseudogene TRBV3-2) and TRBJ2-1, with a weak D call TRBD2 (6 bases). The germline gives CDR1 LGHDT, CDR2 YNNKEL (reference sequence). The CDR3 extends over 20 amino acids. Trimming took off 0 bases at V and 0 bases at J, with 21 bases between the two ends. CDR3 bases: TGTGCCAGCAGCCAAGATCGGATGAGGAATAGCGGAGTCTCCTACAATGAGCAGTTCTTC. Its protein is CASSQDRMRNSGVSYNEQFF.